This T cell receptor beta chain was retrieved from a study of T cell responses to AZD1222 COVID-19 vaccine. This CDR3 contains 15 residues. Trimming removed 6 bases from V and 0 bases from J, with 15 bases in between. CDR1 is MNHEY, CDR2 SMNVEV, per germline (reference sequence). General observations from the study: Spike-wide coverage was observed for vaccine-associated CD4 TCRs, with dominant responses at 160-218 and 743-854. Possibly, clonal diversity was underestimated; donors were largely white British and included more females. Seropositive status at baseline applied to only a handful of AZD1222 recipients.

Using immunoSEQ multiplex PCR, the repertoire was profiled, and TCRdb retains in-frame clones only, with some absent. The sample carries 99,000 or so clones, 80% to 90% recorded once. In regard to this clone: What it recognizes is unknown.

This TCR came from an adult in good health. V gene TRBV27 combines with J gene TRBJ2-7, with D maybe TRBD1 (5 bases). The material was peripheral blood, obtained on day 0 of AZD1222 vaccination. CDR3 nucleotides: TGTGCCAGCAGCAGGGCCCTGCTGAGCTCCTACGAGCAGTACTTC. The encoded protein is CASSRALLSSYEQYF.